This T cell receptor beta chain was sequenced for a study of T cell responses to AZD1222 COVID-19 vaccine. Study outcomes and limitations: After the peak T cell response, and only then, were repertoires sampled. A mostly white British donor set with more females was recruited, and clonal diversity was possibly underestimated. Spike-wide coverage was observed for vaccine-associated CD4 TCRs, with dominant responses at 160-218 and 743-854.

In the case of this clone: Its target is unknown.

Profiled with immunoSEQ multiplex PCR; TCRdb holds only in-frame clones, not every one. The table lists almost 70,000 clones, 70% to 90% of them singletons, with roughly 25% in the top ten. The CDR3 is 13 residues long. V lost 3 bases, J lost 7 bases, and 12 bases lay in between. This TCR came from an adult who received the AZD1222 COVID-19 vaccine. The chain links TRBV12-3 or TRBV12-4 to TRBJ1-2; D ambiguous. Material: peripheral blood, obtained 28 days after the second AZD1222 dose. CDR3 DNA sequence: TGTGCCAGCAGTTTTGGTTTCAGGTCTGGCTACACCTTC. Residues: CASSFGFRSGYTF.